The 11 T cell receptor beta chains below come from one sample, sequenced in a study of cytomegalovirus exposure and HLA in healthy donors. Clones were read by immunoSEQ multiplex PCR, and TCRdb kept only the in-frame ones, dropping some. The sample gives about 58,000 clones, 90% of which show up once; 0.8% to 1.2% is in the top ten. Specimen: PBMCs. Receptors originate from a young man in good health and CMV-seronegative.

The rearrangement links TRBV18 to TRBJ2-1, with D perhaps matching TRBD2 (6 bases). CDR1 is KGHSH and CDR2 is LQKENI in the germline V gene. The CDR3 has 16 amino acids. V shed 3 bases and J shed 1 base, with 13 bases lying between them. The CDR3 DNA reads TGTGCCAGCTCACCTCCGGCGGGACCATCCTACAATGAGCAGTTCTTC. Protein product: CASSPPAGPSYNEQFF. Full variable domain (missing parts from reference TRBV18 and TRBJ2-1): NAGVMQNPRHLVRRRGQEARLRCSPMKGHSHVYWYRQLPEEGLKFMVYLQKENIIDESGMPKERFSAEFPKEGPSILRIQQVVRGDSAAYFCASSPPAGPSYNEQFFGPGTRLTVL.

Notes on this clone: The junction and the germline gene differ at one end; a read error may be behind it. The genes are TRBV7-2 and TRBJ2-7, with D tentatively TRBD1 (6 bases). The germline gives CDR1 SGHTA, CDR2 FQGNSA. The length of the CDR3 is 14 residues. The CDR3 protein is CASSLEGLGAPQYF. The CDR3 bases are TGTGCCAGCAGCTTAGAAGGCTTGGGGGCGCCGCAGTACTTT.

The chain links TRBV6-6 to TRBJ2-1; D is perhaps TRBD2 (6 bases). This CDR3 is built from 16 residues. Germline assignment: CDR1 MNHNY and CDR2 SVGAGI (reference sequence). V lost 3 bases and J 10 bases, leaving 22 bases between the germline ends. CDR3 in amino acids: CASSYSHRLDSNEQFF. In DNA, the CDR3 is TGTGCCAGCAGTTATTCCCACCGACTAGATTCGAACGAGCAGTTCTTC.

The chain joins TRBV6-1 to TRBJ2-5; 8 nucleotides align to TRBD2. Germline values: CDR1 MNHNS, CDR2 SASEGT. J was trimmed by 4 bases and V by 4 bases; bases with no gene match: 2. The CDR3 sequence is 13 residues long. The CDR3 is CASSVSGRETQYF. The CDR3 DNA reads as TGTGCCAGCAGTGTCAGCGGGAGAGAGACCCAGTACTTC.

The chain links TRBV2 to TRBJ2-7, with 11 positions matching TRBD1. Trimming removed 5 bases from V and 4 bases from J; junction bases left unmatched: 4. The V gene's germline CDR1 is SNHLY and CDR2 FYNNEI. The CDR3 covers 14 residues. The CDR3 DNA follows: TGTGCCAGCAGTCCGGGACAGGGGGTATACGAGCAGTACTTC. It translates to CASSPGQGVYEQYF.

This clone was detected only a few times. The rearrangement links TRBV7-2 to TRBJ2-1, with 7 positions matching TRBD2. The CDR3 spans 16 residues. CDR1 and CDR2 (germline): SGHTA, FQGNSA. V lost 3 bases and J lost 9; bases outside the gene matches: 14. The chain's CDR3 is CASSFLGGGSASEQFF. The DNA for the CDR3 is TGTGCCAGCAGCTTCTTAGGCGGGGGAAGCGCCAGTGAGCAGTTCTTC.

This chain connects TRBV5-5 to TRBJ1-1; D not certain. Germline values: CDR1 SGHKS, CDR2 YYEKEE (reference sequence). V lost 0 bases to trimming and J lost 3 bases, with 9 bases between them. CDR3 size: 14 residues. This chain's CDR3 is CASSLDPGYTEAFF. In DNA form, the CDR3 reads TGTGCCAGCAGCTTGGACCCGGGGTACACTGAAGCTTTCTTT.

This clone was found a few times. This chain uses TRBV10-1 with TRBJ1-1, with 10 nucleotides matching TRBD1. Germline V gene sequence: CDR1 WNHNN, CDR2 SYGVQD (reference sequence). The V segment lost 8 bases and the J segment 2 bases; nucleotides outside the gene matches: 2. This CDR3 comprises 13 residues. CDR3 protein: CASGQGGNTEAFF. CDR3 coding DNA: TGCGCCAGCGGACAGGGGGGAAACACTGAAGCTTTCTTT.

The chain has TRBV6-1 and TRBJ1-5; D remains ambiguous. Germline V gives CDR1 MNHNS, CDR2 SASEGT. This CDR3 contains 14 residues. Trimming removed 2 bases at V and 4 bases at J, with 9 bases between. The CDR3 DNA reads TGTGCCAGCAGTGAACGGCCGGGGAATCAGCCCCAGCATTTT. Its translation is CASSERPGNQPQHF.

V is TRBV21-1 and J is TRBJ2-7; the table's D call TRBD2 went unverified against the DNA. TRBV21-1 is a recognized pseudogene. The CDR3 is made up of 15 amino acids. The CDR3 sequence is CASSATTSGRYEQYF. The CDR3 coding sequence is TGTGCCAGCAGCGCGACGACTAGCGGGAGATACGAGCAGTACTTC.

The CDR3 reads CASSFSDTQYF. In nucleotides, the CDR3 is TGTGCCAGCAGTTTCTCAGATACGCAGTATTTT. The V call is TRBV6-5, the J call TRBJ2-3, with unresolved D. CDR1 and CDR2 from the germline V gene are MNHEY and SVGAGI. The CDR3 spans 11 residues. Trimming removed 4 bases from V and 4 bases from J, with 3 bases in between.